The T cell receptor (beta chain) described here comes from a study of response to subunit inactivated influenza vaccine. Findings and caveats of the study: Authors suggested each seasonal flu vaccination may recruit only limited numbers of new T cells.

Using its own MiXCR run on the RT-PCR reads, TCRdb lists one record per CDR3 protein. The sample consists of 500,000 to 600,000 distinct CDR3 sequences, approximately 12% of them appearing once. V dropped 1 base and J dropped 0; count of bases not matched to a gene: 3. Germline V gives CDR1 KGHSH, CDR2 LQKENI. CDR3 length: 16 residues. For this clonotype: The antigen is unknown.

The sequence was collected from a man aged 45-60 years who received an inactivated influenza vaccine. Material: PBMCs from blood, obtained about 40 days after vaccination. J is TRBJ2-7 and V is TRBV18; 10 nucleotides agree with TRBD2. The CDR3 nucleotides are TGTGCCAGCTCACCACGGACTAGCGGTCCCTCCTACGAGCAGTACTTC. It specifies CASSPRTSGPSYEQYF.